This T cell receptor (beta chain) comes out of a study of blood T cells in healthy people across ages (dated by TCRdb to the mid-2010s). Regarding the study in general: In model experiments, template switching captured about one uniquely barcoded TCR beta cDNA molecule for every two T cells. The study measured age-related changes in TCR beta repertoire diversity using deep sequencing normalized with unique cDNA molecular identifiers. Donors were grouped into four age groups: young (average 16 years), middle-aged (roughly 40), aged (62) and long-lived (just over 80). Using the same blood draw, the study looked at two additional independent replicas of 1 million unique cDNA reads for two donors, one aged 18 to 30 and the other aged 80 or older.

From a lookup of the germline V gene, CDR1 and CDR2 are MNHNS and SASEGT. From its cysteine to its phenylalanine, the CDR3 spans 17 amino acids. This entry keeps only the CDR3 DNA: 51 bases, framed from base 1. V has 6 bases trimmed and J has 1 base trimmed; junction bases matching no gene number 5. Remarks on this clonotype: What antigen it recognizes has not been identified. Base qualities are not provided; no much larger clone lies one nucleotide away.

The investigation overall reported the following: The CMV infection status of donors was not known, potentially confounding age-related changes in expanded clonotypes. Total diversity estimates from one million sequenced T cells were considered lower bounds and underestimates. Since profiling was done on bulk unsorted PBMCs, naive and antigen-experienced compartments could not be conclusively compared. Observed TCR beta diversity correlated strongly with the percentage of naive T cells measured by flow cytometry. As age increased, observed TCR beta diversity per million T cells dropped in a roughly linear way, and a significant reduction was already evident by age about 40. Compared with the aged group, more naive CD4+ T cells, fewer expanded clones and increased TCR diversity were shown by the long-lived group, suggesting age selection.

The roughly 39 donors, aged about 6 to 95 years, were systemically healthy Caucasian individuals from Russia. About 10 milliliters of peripheral blood were drawn from each donor into EDTA-treated Vacutainer tubes. Ficoll-Paque density-gradient centrifugation was used to isolate PBMCs, with at least 6 million per sample. Trizol reagent was used to extract total RNA from the PBMCs, yielding at least 6 micrograms per sample. The percentages of naive CD45RAhigh/CD27high T cells were determined by flow cytometry on a PBMC aliquot from every donor. The protocol used for the library was 5' RACE. The sequencing machine was an Illumina HiSeq 2500. The second PCR ran for about 7 to 11 cycles and used a J-beta primer mix along with a sample-barcoded 5' primer. Each TCR beta cDNA molecule received a unique molecular identifier from a template-switch 5' adaptor carrying 12 random nucleotides. Each sample yielded at least 3 million CDR3-containing paired-end reads. First-strand cDNA synthesis was performed from all RNA using the Mint cDNA synthesis kit, with priming by a TRBC-specific oligonucleotide. All cDNA was treated with uracil-DNA glycosylase and then went through a first 18-cycle PCR with the universal primers M1SS and BC2_uni_R. The original methods were these. Normalization of each sample was performed by random selection of 1 million high-quality reads, each carrying a distinct molecular identifier. Instead of being binned into consensus sequences, reads with shared molecular identifiers were discarded. MiTCR, run with a Q25 quality threshold and the strictest error-elimination algorithm, handled CDR3 identification, clonotype clustering and error correction. Lower-bound total TCR beta diversity was estimated with a nonparametric unseen species model using Euler transformation. TCRdb handled the public reads itself, with Q25 trimming in fastp and clone calling in MiXCR, and kept productive beta chains. CDR3 protein sequences are deduplicated, and each keeps its most common genes and DNA. The V and J calls come from TCRdb's annotation, not from the publication. This sample lists under 700,000 distinct CDR3 sequences; more than 20% were detected once. Of the sample, less than 9% falls within the top ten clones.

The sample also formed part of further work on T cells of mothers and their children. Reported in the second study: The donors were nine systemically healthy Caucasian individuals, made up of three mothers and their six children. cDNA synthesis consumed the entire amount of extracted RNA, loaded at around 1.5 ug RNA in each 15 ul reaction. In the second PCR, the M1S primer introduced both the sample barcodes and 2-4 random nucleotides. More than 9 million TCR beta CDR3 reads were obtained from each mother, and about 3 million reads were obtained from each child. Thymic selection similarly shapes TCR recombination output in related and unrelated pairs, with minor effect from inherited differences. Related mother-child pairs always showed normalized repertoire overlap that was slightly higher than in unrelated mother-child pairs, though the difference was never significant. With a sensitivity of approximately 93 clones per million clonotypes, no persistent microchimeric T cell clones were detected. In the study, deep NGS was used to compare the TCR beta repertoires of mothers and children, and features distinguishing related mother-child pairs from unrelated individuals were sought. On average, the children were approximately 11 +/- 4 years old, while the mothers were around 40 +/- 4 years old. Libraries were sequenced on Illumina HiSeq 2000 with 100+100 nt paired-end reads after adapter ligation with NEBNext reagents. To avoid cross-contamination, the mother libraries and the child libraries were prepared a month apart and sequenced in separate runs. For each donor, somewhere between about 450,000 and 2,000,000 distinct TCR beta clonotypes were identified. Naive TCR beta clonotypes were estimated from low-frequency clonotypes matched to each donor's FACS-determined naive share, without sorting.

This sequence uses TRBV6-1 and TRBJ2-1; 14 junctional bases match TRBD2. The sequenced material came from blood. This clonotype was obtained from a boy younger than 18 in good health. In nucleotides, the sequence is TGTGCCAGCAGGGGACTAGCGGGAGATGATTCCTACAATGAGCAGTTCTTC. Translated, it gives CASRGLAGDDSYNEQFF.